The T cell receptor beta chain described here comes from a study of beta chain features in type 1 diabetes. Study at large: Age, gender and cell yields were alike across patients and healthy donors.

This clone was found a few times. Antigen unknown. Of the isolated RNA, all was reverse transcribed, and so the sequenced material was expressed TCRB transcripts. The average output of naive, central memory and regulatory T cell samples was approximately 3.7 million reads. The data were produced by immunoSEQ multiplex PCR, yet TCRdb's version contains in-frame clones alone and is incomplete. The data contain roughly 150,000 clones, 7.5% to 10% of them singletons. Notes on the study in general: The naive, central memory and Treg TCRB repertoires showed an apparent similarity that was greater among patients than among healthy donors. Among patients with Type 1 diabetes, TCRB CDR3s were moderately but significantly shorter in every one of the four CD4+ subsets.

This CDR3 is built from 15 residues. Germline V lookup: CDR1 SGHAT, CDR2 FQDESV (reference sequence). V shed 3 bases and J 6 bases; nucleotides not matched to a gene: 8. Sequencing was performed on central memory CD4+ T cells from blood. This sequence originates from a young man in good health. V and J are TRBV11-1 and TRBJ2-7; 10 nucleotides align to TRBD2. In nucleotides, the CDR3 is TGTGCCAGCAGCTTTTTGGCTAGCGGGAGTCGCGAGCAGTACTTC. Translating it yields CASSFLASGSREQYF.